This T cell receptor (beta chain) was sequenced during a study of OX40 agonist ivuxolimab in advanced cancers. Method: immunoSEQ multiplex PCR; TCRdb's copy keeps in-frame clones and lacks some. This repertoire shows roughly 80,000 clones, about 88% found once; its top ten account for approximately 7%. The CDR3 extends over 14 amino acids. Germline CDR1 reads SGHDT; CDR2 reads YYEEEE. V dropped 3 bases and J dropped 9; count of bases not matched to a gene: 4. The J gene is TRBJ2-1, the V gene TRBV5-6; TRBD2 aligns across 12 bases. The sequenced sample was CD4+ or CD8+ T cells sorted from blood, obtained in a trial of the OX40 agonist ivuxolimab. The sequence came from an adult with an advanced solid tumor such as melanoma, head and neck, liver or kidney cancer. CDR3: CASSSSGRAPEQFF. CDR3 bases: TGTGCCAGCAGCTCTAGCGGGAGGGCCCCTGAGCAGTTCTTC.